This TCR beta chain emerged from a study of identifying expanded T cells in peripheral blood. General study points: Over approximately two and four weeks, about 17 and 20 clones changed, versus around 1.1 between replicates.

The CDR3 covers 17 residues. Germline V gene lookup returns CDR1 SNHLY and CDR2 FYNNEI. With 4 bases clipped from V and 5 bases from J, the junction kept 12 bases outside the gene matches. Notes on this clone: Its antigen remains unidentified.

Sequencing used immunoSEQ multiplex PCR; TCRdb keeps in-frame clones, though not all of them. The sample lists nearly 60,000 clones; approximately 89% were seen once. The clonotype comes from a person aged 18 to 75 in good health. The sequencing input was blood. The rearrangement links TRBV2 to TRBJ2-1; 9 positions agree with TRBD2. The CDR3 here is CASSGSSERGVHNEQFF. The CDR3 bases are TGTGCCAGCAGTGGGAGTTCGGAGCGGGGGGTCCACAATGAGCAGTTCTTC. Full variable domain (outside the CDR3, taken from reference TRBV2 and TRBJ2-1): EPEVTQTPSHQVTQMGQEVILRCVPISNHLYFYWYRQILGQKVEFLVSFYNNEISEKSEIFDDQFSVERPDGSNFTLKIRSTKLEDSAMYFCASSGSSERGVHNEQFFGPGTRLTVL.